This entry lists 3 T cell receptor beta chains sequenced from one sample in a study of T cells after somatic rescue of genetic block. The protocol was immunoSEQ multiplex PCR, while the TCRdb copy is restricted to in-frame clones and leaves out a portion. The sample gives 95,000 to 120,000 clones, 80% to 95% of which show up once; roughly 1.5% is in the top ten. Sample: peripheral blood mononuclear cells (PBMCs). The receptors were gathered from a woman aged 18-29 years.

V gene TRBV5-6 combines with J gene TRBJ2-7; 10 bases match TRBD1. CDR3 length: 14 residues. Germline V gene sequence: CDR1 SGHDT, CDR2 YYEEEE. J was trimmed by 5 bases and V by 6 bases; bases with no gene match: 8. The CDR3 reads CASTLGDRGHEQYF. In nucleotides, the CDR3 is TGTGCCAGCACCTTAGGGGACAGGGGACACGAGCAGTACTTC.

Worth noting for this clone: At the DNA level, this CDR3 is encoded by other sequences in the same sample as well. V usage is TRBV9 and J usage is TRBJ1-3; D remains ambiguous. From germline, CDR1 is SGDLS and CDR2 YYNGEE. V was shortened by 0 bases and J by 0 bases, with 7 bases between the two germline ends. This CDR3 has 15 amino acids. The CDR3 region is CASSVGGNSGNTIYF. The CDR3 bases are TGTGCCAGCAGCGTAGGGGGTAACTCTGGAAACACCATATATTTT.

V gene TRBV19 combines with J gene TRBJ1-5; weak D call: TRBD1 (6 bases). Germline loops: CDR1 LNHDA, CDR2 SQIVND (reference sequence). The V gene lost 7 bases and the J gene lost 2 bases, with 15 bases spanning the gap. This CDR3 is 15 amino acids long. The DNA of the CDR3 is TGTGCCAGTAAAGTGGGGGCGTTGGGCAATCAGCCCCAGCATTTT. Translating gives CASKVGALGNQPQHF.